This T cell receptor beta chain was recovered during a study of beta chain features in type 1 diabetes. Study-level background: Sorted cells examined across all samples numbered 85 million to 130 million.

Populations obtained by sorting all exceeded 95% purity. The sequenced template was cDNA made from the entire isolated RNA. Sequenced by immunoSEQ multiplex PCR; TCRdb stores in-frame clones only, minus some. This sample has about 650,000 clones, with 9.5% to 15% found just once. Study-wide results and limits: Researchers report that Type 1 diabetes patients had moderately but significantly shorter TCRB CDR3s across all four CD4+ subsets. The cDNA sequencing approach could over-represent high-TCR-expressing cells.

The CDR3 is 13 amino acids. Germline V lookup: CDR1 SEHNR, CDR2 FQNEAQ (reference sequence). Trimming shortened V by 0 bases and J by 7 bases, and 9 bases separated the two germline ends. As for this clone: What it recognizes is unknown.

The source of this sequence is a man between 25 and 39 years old with type 1 diabetes. The sample consisted of naive CD4+ T cells from blood. J is TRBJ1-1 and V is TRBV7-9; D perhaps matches TRBD1 (5 bases). The CDR3 DNA sequence: TGTGCCAGCAGCTTAGCCAGGGTTGTTGAAGCTTTCTTT. This encodes CASSLARVVEAFF.